This record concerns one T cell receptor beta chain sequence. Per the study methods: Nucleated cell number was recorded as an estimate derived from reference gene primer amplification. The data were produced by immunoSEQ multiplex PCR, yet TCRdb's version contains in-frame clones alone and is incomplete. From that table come the V and J calls and clone size; the DNA was used to work out D and trimming. The sample contains about 170,000 clones, about 83% of which appear only once. The source of the sample is a study of blood T cell repertoires in COVID-19. Across the study: The United States, Italy and Spain supplied acute and convalescent COVID-19 samples.

This CDR3 is built from 15 residues. V was clipped by 4 bases and J by 5 bases; unmatched bases: 9. The germline V gene encodes CDR1 SGHRS and CDR2 YFSETQ. The receptor's source is a woman of 80 years or more with acute or convalescent COVID-19. The sample comprised peripheral blood. V gene TRBV5-1 combines with J gene TRBJ2-1, with TRBD1 matching 7 bases. DNA for the CDR3: TGCGCCAGCAGCAATCCGGGACAGATAGACAATGAGCAGTTCTTC. Its translation: CASSNPGQIDNEQFF.